Here is one T cell receptor beta chain with its context. What it binds is unknown. Between the trimmed V and J ends, which lost 4 bases and 3 bases, there was a span of 16 bases. This CDR3 spans 15 amino acids. Germline V gene sequence: CDR1 MNHNY, CDR2 SVGAGI (reference sequence). PCR was performed using 60 Vbeta and 13 Jbeta primers. Libraries were prepared by immunoSEQ multiplex PCR; TCRdb keeps only in-frame clonotypes and omits some of them. The data contain over 100,000 clones, approximately 87% of them singletons. This record comes from a study of cytomegalovirus exposure and HLA in healthy donors. Findings and limits, study-wide: Later analysis identified several of the most significant clusters that appeared linked to common viral pathogens. Exclusion applied to some V segments, including TRBV6-2 and TRBV6-3, as they were indistinguishable. The listing of 150 to 200 TCR beta chains classed them as cytomegalovirus-associated.

The chain recombines TRBV6-6 with TRBJ2-7; D possibly corresponds to TRBD1 (6 bases). Sequenced material: PBMCs. The clonotype comes from a man in his forties in good health and CMV-seronegative. CDR3 protein: CASSSGRQGNYEQYF. The CDR3 DNA reads TGTGCCAGCAGTTCCGGACGGCAGGGGAACTACGAGCAGTACTTC.